These 9 T cell receptor beta chains were all obtained from the same sample, sequenced in a study of cytomegalovirus exposure and HLA in healthy donors. Primers: 60 Vbeta forward and 13 Jbeta reverse. Libraries were prepared by immunoSEQ multiplex PCR; TCRdb keeps only in-frame clonotypes and omits some of them. Of 160,000 or so clones in the sample, 65% to 90% are singletons; the top ten hold almost 2%. The source material was PBMCs. The receptors here all came from a woman between 18 and 30 years old in good health and CMV-seronegative.

The chain recombines TRBV28 with TRBJ2-1, with 7 positions matching TRBD2. CDR1 is MDHEN and CDR2 is SYDVKM in the germline V gene. V dropped 3 bases and J dropped 4; count of bases not matched to a gene: 6. CDR3 length equals 15 residues. CDR3 region: CASSFVAGDYNEQFF. CDR3 DNA: TGTGCCAGCAGTTTCGTGGCGGGGGATTACAATGAGCAGTTCTTC.

This clone was detected once. The V call is TRBV12-5, the J call TRBJ2-1; D is possibly TRBD1 (6 bases). The V end was cut by 5 bases, the J end by 8 bases, with 10 bases between. This CDR3 spans 12 amino acids. The germline gives CDR1 LGHNT, CDR2 FRNRAP. CDR3 bases: TGTGCTAGTGGTCTACAGGGCGATGAGCAGTTCTTC. Translating it yields CASGLQGDEQFF.

The rearrangement joins TRBV6-5 to TRBJ2-3; the match to TRBD2 covers 7 bases. The CDR3 is 16 residues long. Losses at the gene ends were 2 bases for V and 0 bases for J; bases not matched to a gene: 5. Germline assignment: CDR1 MNHEY and CDR2 SVGAGI. The CDR3 nucleotides read TGTGCCAGCAGTTACGGGGGGGACCCCAGCACAGATACGCAGTATTTT. Translated, it gives CASSYGGDPSTDTQYF.

This clone was seen just once. V usage is TRBV6-1 and J usage is TRBJ2-3, with 8 bases identical to TRBD1. CDR1 MNHNS and CDR2 SASEGT come from the germline V gene. V was clipped by 5 bases and J by 2 bases; unmatched bases: 3. This CDR3 has 14 amino acids. The CDR3 DNA reads TGTGCCAGCAGTTTTCAGGGGGCCACAGATACGCAGTATTTT. Translated, it gives CASSFQGATDTQYF.

The genes are TRBV6-5 and TRBJ2-7; perhaps TRBD2 as D (5 bases). Germline V lookup: CDR1 MNHEY, CDR2 SVGAGI. V dropped 2 bases and J dropped 0 bases, with 8 bases sitting between them. The CDR3 has 14 residues. CDR3 DNA: TGTGCCAGCAGTTACGCTCGGGGCTCCTACGAGCAGTACTTC. As protein: CASSYARGSYEQYF.

The chain recombines TRBV7-6 with TRBJ2-7; 7 bases align to TRBD1. Germline lookup yields CDR1 SGHVS and CDR2 FNYEAQ. Trimming took 1 base from V and 9 from J; bases not matched to a gene: 9. The CDR3 has 14 amino acids. CDR3 residues: CASSLVGGDSGQYF. The CDR3 DNA reads as TGTGCCAGCAGCTTAGTGGGTGGGGACAGTGGGCAGTACTTC.

The V gene is TRBV7-8, the J gene TRBJ2-7; 11 bases agree with TRBD1. V dropped 5 bases and J dropped 2; count of bases not matched to a gene: 5. The germline gives CDR1 SGHVS, CDR2 FQNEAQ. This CDR3 spans 15 amino acids. CDR3 sequence (DNA): TGTGCCAGCAGCCCTCGGACAGGGGGCACCTACGAGCAGTACTTC. Translation: CASSPRTGGTYEQYF.

This rearrangement joins TRBV4-2 to TRBJ1-5; possibly TRBD1 for D (5 bases). The V gene's germline CDR1 is LGHNA and CDR2 YNFKEQ. V was clipped by 0 bases and J by 1 base, with 7 bases between them. The CDR3 is 15 residues long. Written as DNA, the CDR3 is TGTGCCAGCAGCCAAGACGGACAAAGCAATCAGCCCCAGCATTTT. Its translation is CASSQDGQSNQPQHF.

The J gene is TRBJ1-2, the V gene TRBV6-6; D call uncertain. This CDR3 is 15 amino acids long. V gave up 6 bases and J gave up 1 base, with 15 bases separating them. Per the germline V gene, CDR1 is MNHNY and CDR2 is SVGAGI (reference sequence). The CDR3 loop reads CASRAGLSDNYGYTF. The DNA of the CDR3 is TGTGCCAGCAGGGCGGGTCTCTCGGATAACTATGGCTACACCTTC.